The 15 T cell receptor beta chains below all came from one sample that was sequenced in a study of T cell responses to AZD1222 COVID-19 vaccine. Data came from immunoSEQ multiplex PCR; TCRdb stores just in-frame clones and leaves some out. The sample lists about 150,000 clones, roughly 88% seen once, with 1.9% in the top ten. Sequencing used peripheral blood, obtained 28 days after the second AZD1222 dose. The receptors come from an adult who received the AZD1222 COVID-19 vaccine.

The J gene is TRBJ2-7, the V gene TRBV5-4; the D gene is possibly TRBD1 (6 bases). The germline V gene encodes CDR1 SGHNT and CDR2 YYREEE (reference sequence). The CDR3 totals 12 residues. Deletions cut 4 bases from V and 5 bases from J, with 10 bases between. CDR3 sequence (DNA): TGTGCCAGCAGCACCTACAGGGACGAGCAGTACTTC. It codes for CASSTYRDEQYF. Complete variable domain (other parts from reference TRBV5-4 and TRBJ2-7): ETGVTQSPTHLIKTRGQQVTLRCSSQSGHNTVSWYQQALGQGPQFIFQYYREEENGRGNFPPRFSGLQFPNYSSELNVNALELDDSALYLCASSTYRDEQYFGPGTRLTVT.

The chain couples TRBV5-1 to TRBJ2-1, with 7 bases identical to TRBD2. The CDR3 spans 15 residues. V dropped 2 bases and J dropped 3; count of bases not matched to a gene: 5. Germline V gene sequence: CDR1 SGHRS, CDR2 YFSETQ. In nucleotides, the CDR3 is TGCGCCAGCAGCTTCACGGGGGGAAACTACAATGAGCAGTTCTTC. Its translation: CASSFTGGNYNEQFF. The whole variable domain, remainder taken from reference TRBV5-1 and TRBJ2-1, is KAGVTQTPRYLIKTRGQQVTLSCSPISGHRSVSWYQQTPGQGLQFLFEYFSETQRNKGNFPGRFSGRQFSNSRSEMNVSTLELGDSALYLCASSFTGGNYNEQFFGPGTRLTVL.

The DNA for the CDR3 is TGTGCCAGCAGCGAGTCAGGAGGGGGGGCAGAGACCCAGTACTTC. This codes for CASSESGGGAETQYF. The V and J genes are TRBV5-4 and TRBJ2-5; TRBD2 might be the D (7 bases). This CDR3 is 15 amino acids long. V gave up 4 bases and J gave up 4 bases, with 17 bases separating them. CDR1 is SGHNT, CDR2 YYREEE, per germline (reference sequence).

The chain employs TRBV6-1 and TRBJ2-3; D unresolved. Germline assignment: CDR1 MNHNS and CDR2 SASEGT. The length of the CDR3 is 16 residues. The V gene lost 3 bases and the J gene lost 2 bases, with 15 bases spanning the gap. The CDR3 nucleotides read TGTGCCAGCAGTGACCAAGGGTGGATCGCCACAGATACGCAGTATTTT. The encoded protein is CASSDQGWIATDTQYF.

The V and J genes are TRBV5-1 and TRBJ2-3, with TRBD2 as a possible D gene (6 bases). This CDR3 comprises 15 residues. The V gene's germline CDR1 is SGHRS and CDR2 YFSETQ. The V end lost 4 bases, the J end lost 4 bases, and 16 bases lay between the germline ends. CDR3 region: CASSGGLHSPDTQYF. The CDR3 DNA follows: TGCGCCAGCAGCGGGGGACTCCACAGCCCAGATACGCAGTATTTT.

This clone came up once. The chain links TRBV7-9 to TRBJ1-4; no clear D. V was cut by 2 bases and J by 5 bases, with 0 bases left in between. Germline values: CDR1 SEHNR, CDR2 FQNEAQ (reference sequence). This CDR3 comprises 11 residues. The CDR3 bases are TGTGCCAGCAGCTTAAATGAAAAACTGTTTTTT. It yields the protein CASSLNEKLFF.

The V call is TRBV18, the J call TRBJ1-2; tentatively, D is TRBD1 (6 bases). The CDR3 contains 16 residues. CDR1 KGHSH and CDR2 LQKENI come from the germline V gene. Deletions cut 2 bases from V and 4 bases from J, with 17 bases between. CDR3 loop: CASSPAQGTRGYGYTF. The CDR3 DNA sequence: TGTGCCAGCTCACCAGCCCAGGGGACCCGGGGCTATGGCTACACCTTC.

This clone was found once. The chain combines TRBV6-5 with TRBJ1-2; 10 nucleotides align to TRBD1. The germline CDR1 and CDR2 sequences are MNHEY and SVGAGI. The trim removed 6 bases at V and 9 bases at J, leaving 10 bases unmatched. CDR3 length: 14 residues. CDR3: CASRYPGQGTSYTF. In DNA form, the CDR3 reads TGTGCCAGCAGGTATCCGGGACAGGGGACGAGCTACACCTTC.

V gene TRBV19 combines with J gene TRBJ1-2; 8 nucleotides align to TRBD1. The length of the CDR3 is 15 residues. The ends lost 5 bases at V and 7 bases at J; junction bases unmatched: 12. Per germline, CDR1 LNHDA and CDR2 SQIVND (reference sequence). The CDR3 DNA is TGTGCCAGTAGTCCATGGGACAGGCTAAAGTCTGGCTACACCTTC. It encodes CASSPWDRLKSGYTF.

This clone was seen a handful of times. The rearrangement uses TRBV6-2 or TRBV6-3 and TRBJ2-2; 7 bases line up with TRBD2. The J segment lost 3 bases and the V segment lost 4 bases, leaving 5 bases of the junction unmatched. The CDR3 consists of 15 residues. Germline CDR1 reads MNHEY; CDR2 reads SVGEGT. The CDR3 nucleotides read TGTGCCAGCAGTTTTGGCGGGAGCGACACCGGGGAGCTGTTTTTT. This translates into CASSFGGSDTGELFF.

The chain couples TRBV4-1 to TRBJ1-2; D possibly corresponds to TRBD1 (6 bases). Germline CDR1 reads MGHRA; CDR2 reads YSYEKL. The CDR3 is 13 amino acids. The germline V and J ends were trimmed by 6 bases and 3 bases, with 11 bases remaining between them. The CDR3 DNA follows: TGCGCCAGCAGGAAAACAGGGTACTATGGCTACACCTTC. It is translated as CASRKTGYYGYTF.

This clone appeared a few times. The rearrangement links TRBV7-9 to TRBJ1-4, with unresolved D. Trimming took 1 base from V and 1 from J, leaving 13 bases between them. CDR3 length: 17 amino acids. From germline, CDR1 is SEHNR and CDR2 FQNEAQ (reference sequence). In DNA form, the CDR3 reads TGTGCCAGCAGCTTAGGAAAGGGTCGGAGAACTAATGAAAAACTGTTTTTT. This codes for CASSLGKGRRTNEKLFF.

CDR3 residues: CATSGGDRGSNEQFF. CDR3 DNA: TGTGCCACCAGTGGGGGAGACAGGGGCAGCAATGAGCAGTTCTTC. The gene calls are TRBV24-1 and TRBJ2-1; 8 positions match TRBD1. This CDR3 region has 15 residues. J gave up 6 bases and V 5 bases, and 8 bases lay outside the gene matches. CDR1 is KGHDR, CDR2 SFDVKD, per germline.

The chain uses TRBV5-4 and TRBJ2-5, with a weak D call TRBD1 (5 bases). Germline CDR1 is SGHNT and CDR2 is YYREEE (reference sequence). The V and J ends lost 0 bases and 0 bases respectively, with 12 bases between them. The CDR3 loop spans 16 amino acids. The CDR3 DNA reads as TGTGCCAGCAGCTTGGCCAAGGGGCGTTACCAAGAGACCCAGTACTTC. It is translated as CASSLAKGRYQETQYF.

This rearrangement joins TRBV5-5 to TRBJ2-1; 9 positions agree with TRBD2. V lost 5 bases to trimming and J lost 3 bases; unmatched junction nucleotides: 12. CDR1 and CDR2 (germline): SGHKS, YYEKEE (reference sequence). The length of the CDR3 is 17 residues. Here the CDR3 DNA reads TGTGCCAGCAGTTCCGAATTACTAGCGGGTGACTACAATGAGCAGTTCTTC. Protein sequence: CASSSELLAGDYNEQFF. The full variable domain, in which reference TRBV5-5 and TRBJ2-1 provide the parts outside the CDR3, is DAGVTQSPTHLIKTRGQQVTLRCSPISGHKSVSWYQQVLGQGPQFIFQYYEKEERGRGNFPDRFSARQFPNYSSELNVNALLLGDSALYLCASSSELLAGDYNEQFFGPGTRLTVL.